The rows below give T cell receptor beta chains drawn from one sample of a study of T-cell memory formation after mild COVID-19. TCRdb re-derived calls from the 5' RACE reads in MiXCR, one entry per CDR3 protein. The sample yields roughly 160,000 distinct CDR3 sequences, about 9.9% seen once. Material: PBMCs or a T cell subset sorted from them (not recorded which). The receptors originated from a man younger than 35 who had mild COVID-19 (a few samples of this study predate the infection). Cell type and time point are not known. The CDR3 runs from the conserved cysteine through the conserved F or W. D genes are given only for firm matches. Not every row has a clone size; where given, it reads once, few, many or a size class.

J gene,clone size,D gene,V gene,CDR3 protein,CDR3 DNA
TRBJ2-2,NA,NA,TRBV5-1,CASSFWQDTGELFF,TGCGCCAGCAGCTTTTGGCAGGATACCGGGGAGCTGTTTTTT
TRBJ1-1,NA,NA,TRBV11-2,CASSLAPGNTEAFF,TGTGCCAGCAGCTTAGCCCCAGGGAACACTGAAGCTTTCTTT
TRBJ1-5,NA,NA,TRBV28,CASSPGGQPQHF,TGTGCCAGCAGTCCAGGCGGTCAGCCCCAGCATTTT
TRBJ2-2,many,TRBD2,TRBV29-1,CSPGLAGYTGELFF,TGCAGCCCGGGACTAGCGGGCTACACCGGGGAGCTGTTTTTT
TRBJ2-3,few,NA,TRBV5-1,CASNRWTVTDTQYF,TGCGCCAGCAATAGGTGGACAGTCACAGATACGCAGTATTTT
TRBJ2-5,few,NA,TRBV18,CASSPRDQETQYF,TGTGCCAGCTCACCACGGGACCAAGAGACCCAGTACTTC
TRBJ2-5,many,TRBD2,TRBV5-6,CASSRISGGALETQYF,TGTGCCAGCAGCCGAATTAGCGGGGGGGCCCTGGAGACCCAGTACTTC
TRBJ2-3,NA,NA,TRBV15,CATSRPPTTRSTDTQYF,TGTGCCACCAGCAGGCCTCCGACGACCCGCTCGACAGATACGCAGTATTTT
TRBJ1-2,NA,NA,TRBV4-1,CASSQDPSLRYGYTF,TGCGCCAGCAGCCAAGATCCTAGCCTTCGCTATGGCTACACCTTC
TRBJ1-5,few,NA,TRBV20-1,CSAGGETGSNQPQHF,TGCAGTGCTGGGGGGGAGACAGGCAGCAATCAGCCCCAGCATTTT
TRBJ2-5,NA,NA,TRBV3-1,CASSRPPGVRETQYF,TGTGCCAGCAGCCGCCCGCCGGGGGTCAGAGAGACCCAGTACTTC
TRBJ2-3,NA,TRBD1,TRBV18,CASSWAGGISDTQYF,TGTGCCAGCTCATGGGCAGGGGGCATTTCAGATACGCAGTATTTT
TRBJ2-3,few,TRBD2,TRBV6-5,CASSVAGKGTDTQYF,TGTGCCAGCAGCGTAGCGGGGAAGGGCACAGATACGCAGTATTTT
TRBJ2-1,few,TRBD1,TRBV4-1,CASSQDPGQGQFF,TGCGCCAGCAGCCAAGATCCCGGACAGGGGCAGTTCTTC
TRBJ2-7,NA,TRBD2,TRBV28,CASSFITSGLFPFYEQYF,TGTGCCAGCAGTTTTATAACTAGCGGACTCTTCCCATTCTACGAGCAGTACTTC
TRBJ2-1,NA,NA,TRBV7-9,CASSLGGGGTYNEQFF,TGTGCCAGCAGCTTAGGAGGGGGGGGAACCTACAATGAGCAGTTCTTC
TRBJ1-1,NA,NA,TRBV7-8,CASSLAYHPGDTEAFF,TGTGCCAGCAGCTTAGCCTACCACCCTGGGGACACTGAAGCTTTCTTT
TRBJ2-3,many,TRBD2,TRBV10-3,CAISERLAGGPDTQYF,TGTGCCATCAGTGAAAGACTAGCGGGGGGACCGGATACGCAGTATTTT
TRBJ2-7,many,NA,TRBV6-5,CATRSSYEQYF,TGTGCCACCCGGAGCTCCTACGAGCAGTACTTC
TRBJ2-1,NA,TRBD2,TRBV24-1,CATSKAGDLSNEQFF,TGTGCCACCAGCAAAGCGGGGGATTTGAGCAATGAGCAGTTCTTC
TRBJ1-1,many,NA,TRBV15,CATSRVEGRAFF,TGTGCCACCAGCAGAGTGGAGGGGAGAGCTTTCTTT
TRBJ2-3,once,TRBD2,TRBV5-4,CASSLHAGGPADTQYF,TGTGCCAGCAGCTTGCATGCGGGGGGGCCTGCAGATACGCAGTATTTT
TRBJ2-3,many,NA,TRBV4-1,CASSQGVDVFTDTQYF,TGCGCCAGCAGCCAAGGGGTAGACGTCTTCACAGATACGCAGTATTTT
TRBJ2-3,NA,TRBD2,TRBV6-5,CASSYLGAGTTDTQYF,TGTGCCAGCAGTTACTTGGGAGCGGGAACTACAGATACGCAGTATTTT
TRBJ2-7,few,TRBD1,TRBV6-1,CASSETGAGEQYF,TGTGCCAGCAGTGAGACAGGGGCCGGCGAGCAGTACTTC
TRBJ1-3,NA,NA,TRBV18,CASSPRIAGSSGNTIYF,TGTGCCAGCTCACCACGTATCGCAGGGAGCTCTGGAAACACCATATATTTT
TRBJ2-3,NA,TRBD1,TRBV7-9,CASSFTGGADTQYF,TGTGCCAGCAGCTTTACAGGGGGCGCAGATACGCAGTATTTT
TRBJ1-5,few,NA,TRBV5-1,CASSLEPTGAQHF,TGCGCCAGCAGCTTGGAACCCACTGGAGCCCAGCATTTT
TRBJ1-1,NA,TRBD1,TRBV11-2,CASSSLGTGETEAFF,TGTGCCAGCAGCAGCCTTGGGACAGGGGAAACTGAAGCTTTCTTT
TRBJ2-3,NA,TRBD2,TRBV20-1,CSALGGVSGSTDTQYF,TGCAGTGCCCTCGGGGGGGTCTCGGGGAGCACAGATACGCAGTATTTT
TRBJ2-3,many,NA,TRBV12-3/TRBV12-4,CASSWGRVADTQYF,TGTGCCAGCAGTTGGGGCAGGGTAGCGGATACGCAGTATTTT
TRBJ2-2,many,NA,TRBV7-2,CASTRDVANTGELFF,TGTGCCAGCACCAGGGACGTCGCGAACACCGGGGAGCTGTTTTTT
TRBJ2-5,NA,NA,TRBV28,CASSLSPGLGGLAETQYF,TGTGCCAGCAGTTTATCCCCGGGCCTAGGGGGGTTGGCAGAGACCCAGTACTTC
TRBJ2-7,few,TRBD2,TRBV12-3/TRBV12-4,CASSSTSGVYEQYF,TGTGCCAGCAGCTCCACTAGCGGGGTATACGAGCAGTACTTC
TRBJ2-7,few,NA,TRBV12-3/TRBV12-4,CASSLEAGFFDEQYF,TGTGCCAGCAGTTTAGAGGCAGGATTTTTCGACGAGCAGTACTTC
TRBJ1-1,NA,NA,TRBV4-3,CASSRLPGGGDEAFF,TGCGCCAGCAGCCGCCTCCCTGGGGGAGGGGATGAAGCTTTCTTT
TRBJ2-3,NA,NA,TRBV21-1,CASSRRGYF,TGTGCCAGCAGCAGAAGGGGGTATTTT
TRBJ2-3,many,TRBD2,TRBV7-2,CASSRTSSGGADTQYF,TGTGCCAGCAGCCGGACCTCTAGCGGGGGGGCAGATACGCAGTATTTT
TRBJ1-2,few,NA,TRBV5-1,CASSPEAGPSIASYGYTF,TGCGCCAGCAGCCCGGAAGCTGGACCCTCGATAGCTAGCTATGGCTACACCTTC
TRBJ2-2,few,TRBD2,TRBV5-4,CASSRGGRAGELFF,TGTGCCAGCAGTCGGGGGGGCCGAGCCGGGGAGCTGTTTTTT
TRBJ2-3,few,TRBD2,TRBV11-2,CASSQAGLGDTQYF,TGTGCCAGCAGTCAAGCGGGGCTGGGAGATACGCAGTATTTT
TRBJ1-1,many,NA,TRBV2,CASSSGTAPDTEAFF,TGTGCCAGCAGTTCCGGGACCGCCCCGGACACTGAAGCTTTCTTT
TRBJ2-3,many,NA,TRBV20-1,CSARIGSATDTQYF,TGCAGTGCTAGAATCGGGTCAGCCACAGATACGCAGTATTTT
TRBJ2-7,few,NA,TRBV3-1,CASSPRRGSYEQYF,TGTGCCAGCAGCCCCCGACGAGGCTCCTACGAGCAGTACTTC
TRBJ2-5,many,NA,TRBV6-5,CASSYEPTRQETQYF,TGTGCCAGCAGTTACGAGCCGACTAGGCAAGAGACCCAGTACTTC
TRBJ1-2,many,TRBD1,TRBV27,CASSYRSQGGYGYTF,TGTGCCAGCAGTTACAGGAGTCAGGGGGGCTATGGCTACACCTTC
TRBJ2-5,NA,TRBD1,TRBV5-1,CASSLEDRAGGGTQYF,TGCGCCAGCAGCTTGGAAGATAGAGCAGGGGGCGGAACCCAGTACTTC
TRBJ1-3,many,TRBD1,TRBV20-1,CSARQSTGGAF,TGCAGTGCCAGACAGTCGACAGGGGGCGCCTTT
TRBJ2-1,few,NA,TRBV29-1,CSVVRMPGESNEQFF,TGCAGCGTTGTGCGAATGCCGGGAGAGTCAAATGAGCAGTTCTTC
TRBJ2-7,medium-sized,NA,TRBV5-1,CASSLPSSGYEQYF,TGCGCCAGCAGCTTGCCCTCGTCCGGCTACGAGCAGTACTTC
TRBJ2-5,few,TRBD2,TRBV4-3,CASSPRGLAGLETQYF,TGCGCCAGCAGCCCTCGTGGACTAGCCGGACTAGAGACCCAGTACTTC